One sample yielded the 23 T cell receptor beta chains listed below, sequenced in a study of CD4+ T cells in melanoma. Using immunoSEQ multiplex PCR, the repertoire was profiled, and TCRdb retains in-frame clones only, with some absent. The sample carries thousands of clones, roughly 66% recorded once. Sequences were obtained from cells from a culture (not recorded whether cultured in vitro). The receptors derive from a human donor with melanoma.

This chain connects TRBV7-2 to TRBJ2-7; D ambiguous. CDR1 SGHTA and CDR2 FQGNSA come from the germline V gene. The V and J ends lost 5 bases and 2 bases respectively, with 7 bases between them. The CDR3 covers 12 residues. CDR3 in amino acids: CASSPSPYEQYF. The CDR3 nucleotides read TGTGCCAGCAGCCCGTCACCCTACGAGCAGTACTTC.

V is TRBV5-1 and J is TRBJ1-1; possible D gene TRBD1, 6 bases. From germline, CDR1 is SGHRS and CDR2 YFSETQ. The CDR3 has 17 residues. The germline V and J ends were trimmed by 0 bases and 0 bases, with 15 bases remaining between them. The CDR3 loop reads CASSLDRDIDMNTEAFF. The CDR3 DNA is TGCGCCAGCAGCTTGGACCGGGACATTGACATGAACACTGAAGCTTTCTTT. Together with reference TRBV5-1 and TRBJ1-1, the CDR3 gives the full variable domain: KAGVTQTPRYLIKTRGQQVTLSCSPISGHRSVSWYQQTPGQGLQFLFEYFSETQRNKGNFPGRFSGRQFSNSRSEMNVSTLELGDSALYLCASSLDRDIDMNTEAFFGQGTRLTVV.

The chain carries TRBV3-1 (or the pseudogene TRBV3-2) and TRBJ1-3, with D unclear. CDR3 length equals 13 residues. In germline, CDR1 is LGHDT, CDR2 YNNKEL (reference sequence). V dropped 4 bases and J dropped 0 bases, with 4 bases sitting between them. The DNA for the CDR3 is TGTGCCAGCAGCCGGGACTCTGGAAACACCATATATTTT. This translates into CASSRDSGNTIYF.

CDR3 bases: TGTGCCAGCAGCCAATCGGCAGGGGATCGAACCTATGGCTACACCTTC. Protein: CASSQSAGDRTYGYTF. This chain links TRBV16 with TRBJ1-2, with D perhaps TRBD1 (6 bases). Germline CDR1 is KGHSY and CDR2 is FQNENV. The V end was cut by 0 bases, the J end by 4 bases, with 15 bases between. The CDR3 is 16 residues long. The full variable domain, in which reference TRBV16 and TRBJ1-2 provide the parts outside the CDR3, is GEEVAQTPKHLVRGEGQKAKLYCAPIKGHSYVFWYQQVLKNEFKFLISFQNENVFDETGMPKERFSAKCLPNSPCSLEIQATKLEDSAVYFCASSQSAGDRTYGYTFGSGTRLTVV.

The gene calls are TRBV7-2 and TRBJ1-4; 9 bases match TRBD1. V was clipped by 2 bases and J by 6 bases; unmatched bases: 1. CDR3 length: 14 residues. Germline V CDR1 and CDR2: SGHTA, FQGNSA. CDR3 sequence: CASSLRTGDEKLFF. CDR3 nucleotide sequence: TGTGCCAGCAGCTTAAGGACAGGGGATGAAAAACTGTTTTTT.

The V call is TRBV5-5, the J call TRBJ2-7, with no clear D. This CDR3 spans 16 amino acids. CDR1 is SGHKS, CDR2 YYEKEE, per germline (reference sequence). The V and J ends lost 3 bases and 6 bases respectively, with 22 bases between them. CDR3 in DNA: TGTGCCAGCAGCTCCCTCGGGCGGCAGGCTACAATCGAGCAGTACTTC. Protein: CASSSLGRQATIEQYF.

The chain joins TRBV27 to TRBJ2-3; D not certain. In germline, CDR1 is MNHEY, CDR2 SMNVEV (reference sequence). The CDR3 has 23 amino acids. The V and J ends lost 4 bases and 2 bases respectively, with 37 bases between them. Written as DNA, the CDR3 is TGTGCCAGCAGTTCCTCACAACCTCATGGCACGTCAACCCTCCTATACCTCACAGATACGCAGTATTTT. Residues: CASSSSQPHGTSTLLYLTDTQYF.

This clone was counted only a few times. This rearrangement joins TRBV6-5 to TRBJ2-1; D perhaps matches TRBD2 (7 bases). V was pared by 0 bases and J by 10 bases, with 13 bases between. Germline CDR1 is MNHEY and CDR2 is SVGAGI. The length of the CDR3 is 14 residues. CDR3 loop: CASSYSYAGAEQFF. The DNA for the CDR3 is TGTGCCAGCAGTTACTCGTATGCGGGGGCCGAGCAGTTCTTC.

There are a few counts of this clone. This chain uses TRBV6-2 or TRBV6-3 with TRBJ1-5; D remains unclear. Trimming cost V 4 bases and J 3 bases, with 10 bases left between them. The germline gives CDR1 MNHEY, CDR2 SVGEGT. The CDR3 extends over 14 amino acids. As DNA, the CDR3 is TGTGCCAGCAGTTCCAGGACGGTCAATCAGCCCCAGCATTTT. It yields the protein CASSSRTVNQPQHF.

The chain employs TRBV18 and TRBJ1-2; no firm D call. The CDR3 length is 14 residues. The V and J ends lost 6 bases and 4 bases respectively, with 15 bases between them. The germline gives CDR1 KGHSH, CDR2 LQKENI. DNA for the CDR3: TGTGCCAGCTCCCTAAGATCCGAATCCTATGGCTACACCTTC. It codes for CASSLRSESYGYTF.

CDR3 protein: CASSPPGQMDSRYYGYTF. Written as DNA, the CDR3 is TGTGCCAGCAGTCCTCCGGGACAGATGGATTCTAGGTACTATGGCTACACCTTC. The chain employs TRBV7-3 and TRBJ1-2; 7 bases are shared with TRBD1. The CDR3 is made up of 18 amino acids. Trimming cost V 6 bases and J 3 bases; bases outside gene matches: 19. The germline gives CDR1 SGHTA, CDR2 FQGTGA.

This clone was found a few times. V gene TRBV2 combines with J gene TRBJ2-3, with D perhaps assigned TRBD1 or TRBD2 (5 bases each). V lost 1 base and J lost 4, with 9 bases in between. Germline assignment: CDR1 SNHLY and CDR2 FYNNEI. This CDR3 region has 14 residues. CDR3 in amino acids: CASSEVGVADTQYF. The CDR3 DNA sequence: TGTGCCAGCAGTGAAGTGGGGGTTGCAGATACGCAGTATTTT.

As DNA, the CDR3 is TGTGCCAGCAGCGTTGCAGGGACTGGAAACACCATATATTTT. Protein sequence: CASSVAGTGNTIYF. The chain carries TRBV9 and TRBJ1-3; D may be TRBD1 (5 bases). This CDR3 is built from 14 residues. Trimming cost V 2 bases and J 2 bases, with 8 bases left between them. Germline V lookup: CDR1 SGDLS, CDR2 YYNGEE.

The chain is built from TRBV18 and TRBJ2-7, with TRBD2 matching over 16 bases. V was pared by 3 bases and J by 7 bases, with 3 bases of the junction left unmatched. The germline gives CDR1 KGHSH, CDR2 LQKENI. The CDR3 is 15 residues long. The CDR3 loop is CASSPGLAGGHEQYF. The CDR3 nucleotides read TGTGCCAGCTCACCGGGACTAGCGGGGGGGCATGAGCAGTACTTC.

This chain connects TRBV5-1 to TRBJ1-2; D unresolved. There are 13 residues in the CDR3. The germline CDR1 and CDR2 sequences are SGHRS and YFSETQ. V was clipped by 4 bases and J by 4 bases, with 11 bases between them. The CDR3 bases are TGCGCCAGCAGCGTCGGTTTTACCTATGGCTACACCTTC. It translates to CASSVGFTYGYTF.

This sequence joins TRBV29-1 and TRBJ2-7; 14 nucleotides agree with TRBD2. J was trimmed by 6 bases and V by 6 bases; bases with no gene match: 7. Germline V lookup: CDR1 SQVTM, CDR2 ANQGSEA. This CDR3 has 14 amino acids. The CDR3 reads CSVWGTSGGSEQYF. CDR3 sequence (DNA): TGCAGCGTCTGGGGGACTAGCGGGGGCTCCGAGCAGTACTTC.

This clone showed up just a few times. The chain carries TRBV23-1 and TRBJ2-7; D is perhaps TRBD1 or TRBD2 (6 bases each). TRBV23-1 is designated an ORF whose function remains uncertain. The V gene lost 4 bases and the J gene lost 6 bases, with 19 bases spanning the gap. This CDR3 is 15 amino acids long. The CDR3 DNA is TGCGCCAGCAGTCGGGGGGACAACCGACCTACCGAGCAGTACTTC. It is translated as CASSRGDNRPTEQYF.

This clone is large within its sample. The rearrangement joins TRBV5-1 to TRBJ2-3; TRBD2 matches at 9 bases. After removal of 2 bases from V and 5 bases from J, the junction contained 9 bases not matched to a gene. CDR1 and CDR2 (germline): SGHRS, YFSETQ. The CDR3 sequence is 16 residues long. This CDR3 reads CASSFDLAGTGDTQYF. The CDR3 DNA reads as TGCGCCAGCAGCTTTGACCTAGCGGGGACTGGAGATACGCAGTATTTT.

This clone has more than one count but fewer than ten. The sample carries other DNA sequences with the same CDR3. The chain links TRBV5-4 to TRBJ1-1; no clear D gene. CDR1 is SGHNT and CDR2 is YYREEE in the germline V gene (reference sequence). This CDR3 is built from 13 residues. The V end was cut by 3 bases, the J end by 6 bases, with 12 bases between. The CDR3 DNA follows: TGTGCCAGCAGCTGGAAGGGAGTCGCTGAAGCTTTCTTT. Its protein is CASSWKGVAEAFF.

The chain carries TRBV4-1 and TRBJ2-3; 7 bases fit TRBD2. Germline CDR1 is MGHRA and CDR2 is YSYEKL. The CDR3 has 17 residues. The junction had 9 bases not matched to a gene; V was cut back by 1 base and J by 2 bases. The chain's CDR3 is CASSQAKLLALTDTQYF. As DNA, the CDR3 is TGCGCCAGCAGCCAAGCAAAATTACTAGCGCTCACAGATACGCAGTATTTT.

This clone was observed a handful of times. CDR3 bases: TGTGCCAGCAACCAGGGGCCAGATACGCAGTATTTT. Its protein is CASNQGPDTQYF. V usage is TRBV7-9 and J usage is TRBJ2-3; D is perhaps TRBD1 (6 bases). CDR3 length: 12 amino acids. CDR1 is SEHNR, CDR2 FQNEAQ, per germline (reference sequence). Deletions cut 7 bases from V and 4 bases from J, with 9 bases between.

The gene calls are TRBV4-1 and TRBJ2-3, with 10 positions matching TRBD2. The V gene's germline CDR1 is MGHRA and CDR2 YSYEKL. The ends lost 4 bases at V and 1 base at J; junction bases unmatched: 5. This CDR3 is 16 amino acids long. The CDR3 protein is CASSLSGGPGTDTQYF. CDR3 bases: TGCGCCAGCAGCCTTAGCGGGGGGCCGGGCACAGATACGCAGTATTTT.

The chain joins TRBV28 to TRBJ2-7; a possible D gene is TRBD1 (5 bases). The CDR3 loop spans 14 amino acids. Germline V gives CDR1 MDHEN, CDR2 SYDVKM. V was trimmed by 5 bases and J by 0 bases, leaving 11 bases between them. For the CDR3, the DNA is TGTGCCAGCAGTCAAACAGGCCTCTCCTACGAGCAGTACTTC. Its protein is CASSQTGLSYEQYF.